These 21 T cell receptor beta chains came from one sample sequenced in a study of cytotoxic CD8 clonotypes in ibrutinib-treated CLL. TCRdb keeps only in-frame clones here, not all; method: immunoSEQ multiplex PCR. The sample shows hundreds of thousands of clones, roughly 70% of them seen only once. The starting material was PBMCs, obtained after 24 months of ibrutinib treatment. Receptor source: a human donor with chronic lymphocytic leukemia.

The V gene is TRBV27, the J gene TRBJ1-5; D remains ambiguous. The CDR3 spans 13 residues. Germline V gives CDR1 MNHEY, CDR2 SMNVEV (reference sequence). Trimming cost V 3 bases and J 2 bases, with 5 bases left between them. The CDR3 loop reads CASSLERNQPQHF. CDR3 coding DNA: TGTGCCAGCAGTTTGGAGCGCAATCAGCCCCAGCATTTT.

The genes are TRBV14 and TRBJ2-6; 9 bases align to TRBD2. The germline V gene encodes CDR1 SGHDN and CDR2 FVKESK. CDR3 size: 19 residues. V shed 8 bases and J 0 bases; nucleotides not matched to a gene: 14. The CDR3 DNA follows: TGTGCCAGCTCCCGGGGCCCCCAGCGGGAGGCCTCTGGGGCCAACGTCCTGACTTTC. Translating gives CASSRGPQREASGANVLTF.

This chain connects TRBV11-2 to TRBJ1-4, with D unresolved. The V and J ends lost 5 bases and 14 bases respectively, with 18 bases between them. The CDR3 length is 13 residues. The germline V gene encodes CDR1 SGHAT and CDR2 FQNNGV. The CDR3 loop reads CASSPLLKRELFF. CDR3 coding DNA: TGTGCCAGCAGCCCCCTCCTTAAGAGAGAGCTGTTTTTT.

CDR3 region: CASSARTSGSTDTQYF. CDR3 nucleotide sequence: TGTGCCAGCAGCGCCCGGACTAGCGGGAGTACAGATACGCAGTATTTT. The rearrangement joins TRBV7-2 to TRBJ2-3; 13 nucleotides line up with TRBD2. Germline trimming cut 5 bases from V and 3 bases from J; bases unmatched to any gene: 5. The CDR3 spans 16 residues. The germline gives CDR1 SGHTA, CDR2 FQGNSA.

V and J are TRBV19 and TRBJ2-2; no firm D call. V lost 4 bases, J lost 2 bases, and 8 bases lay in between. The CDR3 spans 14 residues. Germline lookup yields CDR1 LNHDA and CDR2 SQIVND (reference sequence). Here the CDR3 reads CASSTRPNTGELFF. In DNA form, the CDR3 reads TGTGCCAGTAGTACGCGACCCAACACCGGGGAGCTGTTTTTT. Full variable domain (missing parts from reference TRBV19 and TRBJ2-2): DGGITQSPKYLFRKEGQNVTLSCEQNLNHDAMYWYRQDPGQGLRLIYYSQIVNDFQKGDIAEGYSVSREKKESFPLTVTSAQKNPTAFYLCASSTRPNTGELFFGEGSRLTVL.

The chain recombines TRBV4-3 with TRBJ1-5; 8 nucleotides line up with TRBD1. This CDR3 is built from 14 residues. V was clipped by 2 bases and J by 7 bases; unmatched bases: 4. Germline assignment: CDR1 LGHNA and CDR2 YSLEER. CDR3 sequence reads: CASSQLTGEQPQHF. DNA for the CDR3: TGCGCCAGCAGCCAATTGACAGGGGAACAGCCCCAGCATTTT.

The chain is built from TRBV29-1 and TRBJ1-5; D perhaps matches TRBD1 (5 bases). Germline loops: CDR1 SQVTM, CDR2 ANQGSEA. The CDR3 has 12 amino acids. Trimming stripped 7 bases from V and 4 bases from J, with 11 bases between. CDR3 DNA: TGCAGCGGGGGGGGTTTAAATCAGCCCCAGCATTTT. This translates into CSGGGLNQPQHF.

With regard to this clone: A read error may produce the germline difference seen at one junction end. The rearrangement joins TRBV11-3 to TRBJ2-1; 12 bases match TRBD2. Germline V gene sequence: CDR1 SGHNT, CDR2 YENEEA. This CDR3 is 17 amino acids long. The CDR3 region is CASSATPLAGGYDEQFF. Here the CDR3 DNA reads TGTGCCAGCAGCGCTACCCCACTAGCGGGAGGCTACGATGAGCAGTTCTTC.

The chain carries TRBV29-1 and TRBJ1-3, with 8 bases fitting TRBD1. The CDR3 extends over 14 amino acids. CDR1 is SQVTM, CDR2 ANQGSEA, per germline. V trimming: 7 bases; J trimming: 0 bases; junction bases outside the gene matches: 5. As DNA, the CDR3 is TGCAGCGCATTTGACAGGGGCTCTGGAAACACCATATATTTT. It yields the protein CSAFDRGSGNTIYF.

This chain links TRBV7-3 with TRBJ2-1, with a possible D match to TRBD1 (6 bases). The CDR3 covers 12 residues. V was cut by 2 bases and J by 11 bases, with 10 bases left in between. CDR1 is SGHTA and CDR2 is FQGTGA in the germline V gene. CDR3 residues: CASSLYGGKQFF. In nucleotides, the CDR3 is TGTGCCAGCAGCTTATATGGGGGCAAGCAGTTCTTC.

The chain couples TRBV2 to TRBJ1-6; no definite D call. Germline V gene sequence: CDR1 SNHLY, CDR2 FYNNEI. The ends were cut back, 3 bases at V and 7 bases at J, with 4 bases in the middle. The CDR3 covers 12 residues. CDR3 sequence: CASSELNSPLHF. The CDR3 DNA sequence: TGTGCCAGCAGTGAGCTGAATTCACCCCTCCACTTT. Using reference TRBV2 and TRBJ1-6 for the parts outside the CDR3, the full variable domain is EPEVTQTPSHQVTQMGQEVILRCVPISNHLYFYWYRQILGQKVEFLVSFYNNEISEKSEIFDDQFSVERPDGSNFTLKIRSTKLEDSAMYFCASSELNSPLHFGNGTRLTVT.

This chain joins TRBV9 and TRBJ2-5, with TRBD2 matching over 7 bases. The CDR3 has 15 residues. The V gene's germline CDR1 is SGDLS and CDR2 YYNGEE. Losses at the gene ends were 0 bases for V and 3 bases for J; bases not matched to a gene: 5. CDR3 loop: CASSVGGAGEETQYF. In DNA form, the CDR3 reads TGTGCCAGCAGCGTAGGGGGCGCGGGAGAAGAGACCCAGTACTTC.

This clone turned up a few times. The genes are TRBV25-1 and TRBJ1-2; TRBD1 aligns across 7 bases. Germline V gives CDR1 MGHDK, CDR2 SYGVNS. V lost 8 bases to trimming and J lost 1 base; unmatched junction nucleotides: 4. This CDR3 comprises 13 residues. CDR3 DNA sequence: TGTGCCAGCGGAAGGGACAGTAACTATGGCTACACCTTC. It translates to CASGRDSNYGYTF.

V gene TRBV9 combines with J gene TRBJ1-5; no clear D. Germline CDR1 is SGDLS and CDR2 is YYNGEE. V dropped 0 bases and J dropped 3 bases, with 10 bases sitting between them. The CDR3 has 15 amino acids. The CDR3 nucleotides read TGTGCCAGCAGCGTAGGCTACGCATACAATCAGCCCCAGCATTTT. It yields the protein CASSVGYAYNQPQHF.

In nucleotides, the CDR3 is TGCAGCGTTCTCGGGAGGGCCGCGATAGATACGCAGTATTTT. Protein sequence: CSVLGRAAIDTQYF. The V call is TRBV29-1, the J call TRBJ2-3, with 8 positions matching TRBD2. The V gene end was trimmed by 5 bases and the J gene end by 5 bases; junction bases not matched to a gene: 9. Per germline, CDR1 SQVTM and CDR2 ANQGSEA. CDR3 length equals 14 residues.

The CDR3 here is CATSRDTTSVNTGELFF. Written as DNA, the CDR3 is TGTGCCACCAGCAGAGATACGACTAGCGTTAACACCGGGGAGCTGTTTTTT. This chain joins TRBV15 and TRBJ2-2, with 8 bases identical to TRBD2. The CDR3 has 17 amino acids. Germline V CDR1 and CDR2: LNHNV, YYDKDF (reference sequence). V dropped 0 bases and J dropped 2; count of bases not matched to a gene: 5.

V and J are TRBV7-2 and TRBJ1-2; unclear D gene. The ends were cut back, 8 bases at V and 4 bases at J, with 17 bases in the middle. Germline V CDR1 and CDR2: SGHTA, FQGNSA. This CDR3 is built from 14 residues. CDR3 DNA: TGTGCCAGCCGTGGCCCAAGTACGGGCTATGGCTACACCTTC. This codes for CASRGPSTGYGYTF.

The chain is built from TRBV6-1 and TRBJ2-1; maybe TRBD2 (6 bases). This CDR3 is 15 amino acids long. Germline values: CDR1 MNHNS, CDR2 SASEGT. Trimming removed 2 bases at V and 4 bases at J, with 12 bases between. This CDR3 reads CASSEFQRAYNEQFF. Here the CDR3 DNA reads TGTGCCAGCAGTGAATTCCAGCGGGCTTACAATGAGCAGTTCTTC.

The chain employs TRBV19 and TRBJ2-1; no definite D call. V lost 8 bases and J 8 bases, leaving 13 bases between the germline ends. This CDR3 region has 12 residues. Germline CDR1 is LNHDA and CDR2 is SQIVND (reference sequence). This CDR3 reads CASSLGPYEQFF. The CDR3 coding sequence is TGTGCCAGTTCCTTAGGGCCGTATGAGCAGTTCTTC.

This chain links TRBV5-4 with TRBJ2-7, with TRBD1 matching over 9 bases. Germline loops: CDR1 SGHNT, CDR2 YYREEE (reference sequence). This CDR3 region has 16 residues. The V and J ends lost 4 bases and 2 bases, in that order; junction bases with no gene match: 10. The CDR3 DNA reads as TGTGCCAGCAGCCCTGGAGGGACAGGGAACCCCTACGAGCAGTACTTC. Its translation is CASSPGGTGNPYEQYF.

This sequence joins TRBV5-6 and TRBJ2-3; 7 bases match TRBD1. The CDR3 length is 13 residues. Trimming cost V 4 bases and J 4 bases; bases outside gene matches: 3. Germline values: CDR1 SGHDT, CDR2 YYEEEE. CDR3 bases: TGTGCCAGCAGCATCGACAGGGCAGATACGCAGTATTTT. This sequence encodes CASSIDRADTQYF.